This T cell receptor (beta chain) appears in the sequencing data of a study of T cell changes during pregnancy in multiple sclerosis. CDR1 and CDR2 from the germline V gene are SQVTM and ANQGSEA. The V end was cut by 8 bases, the J end by 5 bases, with 15 bases between. The length of the CDR3 is 12 residues. The protocol was immunoSEQ multiplex PCR, while the TCRdb copy is restricted to in-frame clones and leaves out a portion. The sample has 35,000 to 45,000 clones, around 93% seen once; the top ten hold approximately 0.7%. The sequencing used CD4+ T cells from peripheral blood mononuclear cells, collected before pregnancy. The TCR was taken from a female donor with multiple sclerosis, enrolled in a pregnancy study. This chain connects TRBV29-1 to TRBJ2-5, with D possibly matching TRBD2 (6 bases). CDR3 region: CSPRLRGETQYF. For the CDR3, the DNA is TGCAGCCCCCGGCTGCGGGGTGAGACCCAGTACTTC.